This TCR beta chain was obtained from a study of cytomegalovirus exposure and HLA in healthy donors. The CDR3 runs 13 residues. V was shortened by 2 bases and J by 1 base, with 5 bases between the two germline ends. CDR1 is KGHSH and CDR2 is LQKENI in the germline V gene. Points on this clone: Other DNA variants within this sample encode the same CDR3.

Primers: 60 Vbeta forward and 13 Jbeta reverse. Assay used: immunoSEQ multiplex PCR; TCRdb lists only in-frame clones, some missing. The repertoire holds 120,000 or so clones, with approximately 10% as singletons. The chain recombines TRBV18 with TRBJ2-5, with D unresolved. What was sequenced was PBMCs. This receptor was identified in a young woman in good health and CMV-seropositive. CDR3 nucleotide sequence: TGTGCCAGCTCACCATCGGGCCAAGAGACCCAGTACTTC. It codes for CASSPSGQETQYF.